This T cell receptor beta chain appears in the sequencing data of a study of T-cell reconstitution after alpha-beta-depleted transplantation in children. Study results and caveats: When one year had passed after transplant, most T-cell counts and diversity came from newly produced T cells. Several hundred expanded graft clones reportedly supplied alpha-beta T cells about two months after transplant. After transplant, high TCRbeta diversity at day 60 in some patients arose from surviving recipient T cells and thymic progenitors.

About this clonotype: The antigen is unknown.

Germline-derived CDR1 and CDR2 are SGHAT and FQNNGV. The CDR3 consists of 15 residues. V gave up 5 bases and J gave up 6 bases; unmatched junction bases: 9. Researchers prepared the TCRbeta library using unique molecular identifiers, the study reports. TCRdb independently ran MiXCR on the PCR reads; one entry per CDR3 protein. The sample has under 400,000 distinct CDR3 sequences, approximately 23% seen once. The specimen was PBMCs, mostly from graft donor cells, collected 180 days after TCRalphabeta/CD19-depleted stem cell transplant. This TCR derives from a male patient between 5 and 17 years old who had a stem cell transplant for acute lymphoblastic leukemia, so the T cells may come from the graft donor. The genes are TRBV11-2 and TRBJ2-7, with TRBD2 matching over 11 bases. CDR3 in amino acids: CASSPLSGRALEQYF. CDR3 sequence (DNA): TGTGCCAGCAGCCCACTTAGCGGGAGGGCTCTCGAGCAGTACTTC. The full variable domain, in which reference TRBV11-2 and TRBJ2-7 provide the parts outside the CDR3, is EAGVAQSPRYKIIEKRQSVAFWCNPISGHATLYWYQQILGQGPKLLIQFQNNGVVDDSQLPKDRFSAERLKGVDSTLKIQPAKLEDSAVYLCASSPLSGRALEQYFGPGTRLTVT.